This T cell receptor beta chain was sequenced for a study of shared clonotypes between healthy human individuals. The V and J ends lost 8 bases and 0 bases, in that order; junction bases with no gene match: 3. Germline values: CDR1 LNHDA, CDR2 SQIVND (reference sequence). The length of the CDR3 is 14 residues. TCRdb keeps only in-frame clones here, not all; method: immunoSEQ multiplex PCR. The sample consists of 2.3 million or so clones, just over 90% of them appearing once. The rearrangement uses TRBV19 and TRBJ1-4, with 7 bases lining up with TRBD1. Material: naive CD4+ T cells from PBMCs. Sample subset: CD45RA+ positively selected. The source is a young man in good health. Some clones in this sample may be carry-over from other donors' samples. CDR3 residues: CASGDRTTNEKLFF. DNA of the CDR3: TGTGCCAGTGGGGACAGAACAACTAATGAAAAACTGTTTTTT.